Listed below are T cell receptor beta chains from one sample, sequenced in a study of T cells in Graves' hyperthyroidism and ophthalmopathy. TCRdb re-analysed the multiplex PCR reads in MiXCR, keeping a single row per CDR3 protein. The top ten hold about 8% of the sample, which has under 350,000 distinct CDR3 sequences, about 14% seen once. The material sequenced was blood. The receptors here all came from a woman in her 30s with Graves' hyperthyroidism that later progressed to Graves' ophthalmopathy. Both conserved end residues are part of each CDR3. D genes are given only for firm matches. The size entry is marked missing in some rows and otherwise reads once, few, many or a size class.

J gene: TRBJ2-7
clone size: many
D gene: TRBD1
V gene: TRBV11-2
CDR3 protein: CASSVATGDTREQYF
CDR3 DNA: TGTGCCAGCAGCGTAGCTACAGGGGACACGCGGGAGCAGTACTTC

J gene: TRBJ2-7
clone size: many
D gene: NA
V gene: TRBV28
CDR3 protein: CASSFSDGEQYF
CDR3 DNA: TGTGCCAGCAGTTTTAGCGACGGGGAGCAGTACTTC

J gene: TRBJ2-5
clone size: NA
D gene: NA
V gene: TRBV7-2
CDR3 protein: CASSQSEYYQETQYF
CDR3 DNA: TGTGCCAGCAGCCAATCGGAATACTACCAAGAGACCCAGTACTTC

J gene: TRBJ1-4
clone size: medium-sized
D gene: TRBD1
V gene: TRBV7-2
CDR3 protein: CASSYTGGTNEKLFF
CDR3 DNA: TGTGCCAGCAGCTATACAGGGGGAACTAATGAAAAACTGTTTTTT

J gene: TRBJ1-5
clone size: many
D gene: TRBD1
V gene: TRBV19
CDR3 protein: CASSFPGTGPNQPQHF
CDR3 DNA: TGTGCCAGTAGTTTCCCCGGGACAGGGCCCAATCAGCCCCAGCATTTT

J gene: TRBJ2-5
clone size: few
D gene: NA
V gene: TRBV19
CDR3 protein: CASSIVRITGPETQYF
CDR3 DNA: TGTGCCAGTAGTATAGTCCGGATTACAGGGCCGGAGACCCAGTACTTC

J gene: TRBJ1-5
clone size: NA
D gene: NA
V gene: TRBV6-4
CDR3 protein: CASSDSIGTQPQHF
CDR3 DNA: TGTGCCAGCAGTGACTCGATTGGGACTCAGCCCCAGCATTTT

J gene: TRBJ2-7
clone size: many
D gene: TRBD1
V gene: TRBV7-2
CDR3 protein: CASSEAGGLTYEQYF
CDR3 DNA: TGTGCCAGCAGCGAAGCAGGGGGCCTTACCTACGAGCAGTACTTC

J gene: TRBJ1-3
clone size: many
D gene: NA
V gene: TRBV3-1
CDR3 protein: CASSQRSGGNTIYF
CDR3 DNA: TGTGCCAGCAGCCAAAGGAGTGGGGGAAACACCATATATTTT

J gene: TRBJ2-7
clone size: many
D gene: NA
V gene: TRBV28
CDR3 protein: CASSPRIIEQYF
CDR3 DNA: TGTGCCAGCAGTCCCAGGATCATCGAGCAGTACTTC

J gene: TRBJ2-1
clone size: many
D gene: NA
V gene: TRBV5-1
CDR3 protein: CASSPPGGNDEQFF
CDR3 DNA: TGCGCCAGCAGCCCCCCAGGGGGGAACGATGAGCAGTTCTTC

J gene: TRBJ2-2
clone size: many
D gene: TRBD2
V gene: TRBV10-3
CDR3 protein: CAISASSGRNSSTGELFF
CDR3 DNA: TGTGCCATCAGTGCTTCTAGCGGGAGGAACTCGAGCACCGGGGAGCTGTTTTTT

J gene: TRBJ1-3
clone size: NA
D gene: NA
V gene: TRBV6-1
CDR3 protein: CASSPPPGMDTIYF
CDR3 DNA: TGTGCCAGCAGTCCCCCACCTGGGATGGACACCATATATTTT

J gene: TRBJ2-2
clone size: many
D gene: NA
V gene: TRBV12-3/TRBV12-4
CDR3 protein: CASSFSPGELFF
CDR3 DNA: TGTGCCAGCAGTTTCTCCCCCGGGGAGCTGTTTTTT

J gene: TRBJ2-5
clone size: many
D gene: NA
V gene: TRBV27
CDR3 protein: CASSPDTEETQYF
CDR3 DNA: TGTGCCAGCAGTCCGGACACGGAAGAGACCCAGTACTTC

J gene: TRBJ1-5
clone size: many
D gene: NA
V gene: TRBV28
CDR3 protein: CASSRTGARGPQHF
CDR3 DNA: TGTGCCAGCAGCCGAACGGGGGCCCGGGGGCCCCAGCATTTT

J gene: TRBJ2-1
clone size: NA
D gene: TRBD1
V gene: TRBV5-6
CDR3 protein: CASSRPGQSSYNEQFF
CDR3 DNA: TGTGCCAGCAGCAGGCCGGGACAGTCCTCCTACAATGAGCAGTTCTTC

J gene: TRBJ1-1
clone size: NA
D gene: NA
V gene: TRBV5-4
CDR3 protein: CAITVNTEAFF
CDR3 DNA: TGTGCCATAACTGTGAACACTGAAGCTTTCTTT

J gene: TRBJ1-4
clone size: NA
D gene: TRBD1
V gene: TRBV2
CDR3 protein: CVSSAQTGGEKLFF
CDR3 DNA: TGTGTCAGCAGCGCCCAGACAGGGGGCGAAAAACTGTTTTTT

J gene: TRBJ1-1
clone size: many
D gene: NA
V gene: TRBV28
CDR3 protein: CASRDRLSRSEAFF
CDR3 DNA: TGTGCCAGCAGGGACCGCCTCTCTCGTTCTGAAGCTTTCTTT

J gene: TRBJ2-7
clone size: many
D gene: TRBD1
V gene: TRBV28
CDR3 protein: CASSVTGTGGEQYF
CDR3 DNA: TGTGCCAGCAGTGTAACCGGGACAGGGGGTGAGCAGTACTTC

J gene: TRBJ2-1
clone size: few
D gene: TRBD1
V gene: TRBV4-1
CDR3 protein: CASSQGGTGEQFF
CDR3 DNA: TGCGCCAGCAGCCAAGGCGGGACAGGGGAGCAGTTCTTC

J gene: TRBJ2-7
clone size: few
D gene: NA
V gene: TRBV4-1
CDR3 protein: CASSQPGLPGTYEQYF
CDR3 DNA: TGCGCCAGCAGCCAACCTGGACTACCAGGCACCTACGAGCAGTACTTC

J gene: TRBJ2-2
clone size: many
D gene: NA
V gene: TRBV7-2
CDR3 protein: CASANANTGELFF
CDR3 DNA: TGTGCCAGCGCGAACGCGAACACCGGGGAGCTGTTTTTT

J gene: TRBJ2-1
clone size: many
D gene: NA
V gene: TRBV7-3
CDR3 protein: CASSQGTRVSYNEQFF
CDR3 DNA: TGTGCCAGCAGCCAGGGGACGAGAGTATCCTACAATGAGCAGTTCTTC

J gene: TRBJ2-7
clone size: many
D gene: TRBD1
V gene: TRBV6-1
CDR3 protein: CASSEAPGGGEQYF
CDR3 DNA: TGTGCCAGCAGTGAAGCCCCAGGGGGCGGCGAGCAGTACTTC

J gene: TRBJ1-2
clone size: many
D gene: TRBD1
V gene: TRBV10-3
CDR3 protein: CAISTTGTGGRTDYGYTF
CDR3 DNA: TGTGCCATCAGCACTACCGGGACAGGGGGACGAACGGACTATGGCTACACCTTC

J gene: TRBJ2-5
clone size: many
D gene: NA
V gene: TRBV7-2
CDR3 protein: CASSLTRGGETQYF
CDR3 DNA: TGTGCCAGCAGCTTGACTAGAGGGGGAGAGACCCAGTACTTC

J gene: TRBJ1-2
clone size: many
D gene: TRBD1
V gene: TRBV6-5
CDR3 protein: CASSYRQGIGYGYTF
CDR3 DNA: TGTGCCAGCAGTTACCGACAGGGGATCGGCTATGGCTACACCTTC

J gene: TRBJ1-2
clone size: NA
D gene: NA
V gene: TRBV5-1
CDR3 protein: CASSLGGAGDYGYTF
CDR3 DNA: TGCGCCAGCAGCTTGGGCGGGGCGGGGGACTATGGCTACACCTTC

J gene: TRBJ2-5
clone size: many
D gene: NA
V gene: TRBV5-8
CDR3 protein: CASSLRQFQETQYF
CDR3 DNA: TGTGCCAGCAGCTTGAGACAGTTCCAAGAGACCCAGTACTTC

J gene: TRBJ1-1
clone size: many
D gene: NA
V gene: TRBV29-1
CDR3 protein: CSVVLVGLTEAFF
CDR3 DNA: TGCAGCGTCGTCCTGGTTGGACTCACTGAAGCTTTCTTT

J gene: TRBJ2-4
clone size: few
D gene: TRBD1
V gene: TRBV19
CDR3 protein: CASSIGGTGGNIQYF
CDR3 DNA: TGTGCCAGTAGTATCGGCGGGACAGGTGGGAACATTCAGTACTTC

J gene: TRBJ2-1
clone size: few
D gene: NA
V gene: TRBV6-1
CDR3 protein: CASRPPSSVRTHNEQFF
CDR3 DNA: TGTGCCAGCAGGCCGCCGTCATCCGTCCGGACCCACAATGAGCAGTTCTTC

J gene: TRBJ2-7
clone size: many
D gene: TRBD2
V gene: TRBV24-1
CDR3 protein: CATSDPGLAGDEQYF
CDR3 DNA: TGTGCCACCAGTGACCCTGGACTAGCGGGAGACGAGCAGTACTTC

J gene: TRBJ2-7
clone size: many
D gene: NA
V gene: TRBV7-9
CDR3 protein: CASSLVTGGAYEQYF
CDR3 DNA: TGTGCCAGCAGCTTAGTCACTGGGGGCGCCTACGAGCAGTACTTC

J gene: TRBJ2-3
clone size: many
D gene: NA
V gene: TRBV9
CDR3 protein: CASNSGGPISTDTQYF
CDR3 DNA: TGTGCCAGCAACTCGGGGGGCCCAATAAGCACAGATACGCAGTATTTT

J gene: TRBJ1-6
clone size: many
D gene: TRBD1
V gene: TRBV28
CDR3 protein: CASIGAGTGNSPLHF
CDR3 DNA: TGTGCCAGCATAGGTGCGGGGACAGGCAATTCACCCCTCCACTTT

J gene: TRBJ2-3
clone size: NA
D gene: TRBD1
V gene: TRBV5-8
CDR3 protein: CASRHRGRTDTQYF
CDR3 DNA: TGTGCCAGCAGACACAGGGGGCGCACAGATACGCAGTATTTT

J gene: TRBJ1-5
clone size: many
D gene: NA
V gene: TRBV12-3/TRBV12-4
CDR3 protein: CASSPDQQQPQHF
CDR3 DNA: TGTGCCAGCAGTCCCGACCAACAGCAGCCCCAGCATTTT

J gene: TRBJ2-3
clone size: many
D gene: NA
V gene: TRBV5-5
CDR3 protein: CASSFLDTDTQYF
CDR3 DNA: TGTGCCAGCAGCTTTCTAGACACAGATACGCAGTATTTT

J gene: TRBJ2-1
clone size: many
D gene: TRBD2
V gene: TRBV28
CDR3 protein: CASTSGLRRLAGFYNEQFF
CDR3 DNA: TGTGCCAGCACTTCGGGTTTGCGGAGGCTAGCGGGGTTCTACAATGAGCAGTTCTTC

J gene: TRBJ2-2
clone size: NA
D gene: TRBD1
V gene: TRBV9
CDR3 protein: CASSVGTGVNTGELFF
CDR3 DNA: TGTGCCAGCAGCGTAGGGACAGGGGTAAACACCGGGGAGCTGTTTTTT

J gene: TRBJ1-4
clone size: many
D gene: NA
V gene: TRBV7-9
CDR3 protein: CASSPDSPFNEKLFF
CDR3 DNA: TGTGCCAGCAGCCCGGACAGTCCCTTTAATGAAAAACTGTTTTTT

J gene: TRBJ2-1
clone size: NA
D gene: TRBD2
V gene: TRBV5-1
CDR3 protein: CASSLGAGAQTSYNEQFF
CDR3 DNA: TGCGCCAGCAGCTTGGGAGCGGGGGCCCAGACTTCCTACAATGAGCAGTTCTTC

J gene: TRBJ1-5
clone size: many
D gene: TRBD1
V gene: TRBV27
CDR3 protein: CASSQRGPDVNQPQHF
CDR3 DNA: TGTGCCAGCAGCCAAAGGGGGCCGGACGTCAATCAGCCCCAGCATTTT